This is a list of T cell receptor beta chains from one sample in a study of T cell responses to AZD1222 COVID-19 vaccine. The repertoire was sequenced with immunoSEQ multiplex PCR; TCRdb's copy has only in-frame clones and lacks some. The sample consists of about 120,000 clones, 80% to 90% of them appearing once. Sequencing used peripheral blood, obtained on day 0 of AZD1222 vaccination. Source of these receptors: an adult in good health. The CDR3 runs from the conserved cysteine through the conserved F or W. D genes are given only for firm matches. Where a row states a size, it is once, few, many or the class of an expanded clone; other rows omit it.

J gene,V gene,D gene,clone size,CDR3 protein,CDR3 DNA
TRBJ2-2,TRBV5-1,TRBD1,-,CASSLASGTGGTGELFF,TGCGCCAGCAGCTTGGCCTCCGGGACAGGGGGCACCGGGGAGCTGTTTTTT
TRBJ1-1,TRBV28,-,once,CAISTRGGFGNTEAFF,TGTGCCATCTCTACCCGAGGGGGGTTCGGGAACACTGAAGCTTTCTTT
TRBJ2-2,TRBV15,TRBD2,-,CATSREMAGVAGELFF,TGTGCCACCAGCAGAGAAATGGCGGGAGTTGCCGGGGAGCTGTTTTTT
TRBJ2-2,TRBV7-9,TRBD2,-,CASSRLAGAAGELFF,TGTGCCAGCAGCCGACTAGCGGGAGCGGCCGGGGAGCTGTTTTTT
TRBJ1-1,TRBV28,TRBD1,once,CASSLWGGTVNTEAFF,TGTGCCAGCAGTTTATGGGGGGGGACAGTGAACACTGAAGCTTTCTTT
TRBJ1-6,TRBV11-2,-,-,CASSLVAAGRPLHF,TGTGCCAGCAGCTTAGTCGCAGCCGGGAGACCCCTCCACTTT
TRBJ1-2,TRBV19,-,-,CASSMETDGYTF,TGTGCCAGTAGTATGGAGACAGATGGCTACACCTTC
TRBJ1-3,TRBV7-8,-,-,CASSSRARGNTIYF,TGTGCCAGCAGCTCCCGAGCCCGCGGAAACACCATATATTTT
TRBJ2-7,TRBV5-1,TRBD1,-,CASSLAPGGVYEQYF,TGCGCCAGCAGCTTGGCCCCAGGGGGAGTATACGAGCAGTACTTC
TRBJ2-2,TRBV18,TRBD1,-,CASSGQGAGGELFF,TGTGCCAGCTCCGGACAGGGGGCCGGCGGGGAGCTGTTTTTT
TRBJ1-1,TRBV5-1,-,-,CASSLVQTGNTEAFF,TGCGCCAGCAGCTTGGTGCAGACGGGGAACACTGAAGCTTTCTTT
TRBJ2-1,TRBV11-3,TRBD1,-,CASSLEGTENEQFF,TGTGCCAGCAGCTTAGAAGGGACAGAAAATGAGCAGTTCTTC
TRBJ2-2,TRBV21-1,-,-,CATTKNTGELFF,TGTGCCACAACGAAGAACACCGGGGAGCTGTTTTTT
TRBJ2-1,TRBV5-1,-,-,CASSSGEGGYNEQFF,TGCGCCAGCAGCTCCGGCGAGGGGGGTTACAATGAGCAGTTCTTC
TRBJ1-4,TRBV11-3,TRBD1,-,CASSSYTRDRDEKLFF,TGTGCCAGCAGCTCATACACCCGGGACAGGGATGAAAAACTGTTTTTT
TRBJ2-7,TRBV5-1,-,-,CASSLGTDSYEQYF,TGCGCCAGCAGCTTAGGGACGGATTCCTACGAGCAGTACTTC
TRBJ1-1,TRBV7-9,-,-,CASSLHGQNTEAFF,TGTGCCAGCAGCTTACATGGGCAGAACACTGAAGCTTTCTTT
TRBJ1-6,TRBV5-4,-,-,CASSLDRRNSPLHF,TGTGCCAGCAGCTTGGACAGGAGAAATTCACCCCTCCACTTT
TRBJ2-7,TRBV10-3,TRBD1,once,CAIKGGQGSEQYF,TGTGCCATCAAAGGAGGACAGGGCTCCGAGCAGTACTTC
TRBJ1-5,TRBV19,-,-,CASREHSNQPQHF,TGTGCCAGTAGGGAACACAGCAATCAGCCCCAGCATTTT
TRBJ2-5,TRBV5-1,TRBD2,-,CASSKTSGEETQYF,TGCGCCAGCAGCAAAACTAGCGGGGAAGAGACCCAGTACTTC
TRBJ1-3,TRBV6-5,-,-,CASSYSRQPSGNTIYF,TGTGCCAGCAGTTACAGTCGGCAGCCGTCTGGAAACACCATATATTTT
TRBJ2-5,TRBV5-1,TRBD2,-,CASSSTSGFQETQYF,TGCGCCAGCAGCTCGACTAGCGGTTTCCAAGAGACCCAGTACTTC
TRBJ2-5,TRBV5-4,TRBD2,-,CASSHSGGAETQYF,TGTGCCAGCAGCCATAGCGGGGGAGCGGAGACCCAGTACTTC
TRBJ1-2,TRBV6-5,TRBD1,-,CASSKTGQGRGYTF,TGTGCCAGCAGTAAAACGGGACAGGGCAGAGGCTACACCTTC
TRBJ1-5,TRBV5-1,-,-,CASSGQPQHF,TGCGCCAGCAGTGGTCAGCCCCAGCATTTT
TRBJ1-3,TRBV28,-,-,CASSSGNTIYF,TGTGCCAGCAGCAGCGGAAACACCATATATTTT
TRBJ2-1,TRBV7-9,-,-,CASSHQGKEQFF,TGTGCCAGCAGCCACCAAGGGAAGGAGCAGTTCTTC
TRBJ2-7,TRBV29-1,-,-,CSGGEGPYEQYF,TGCAGCGGGGGTGAGGGACCCTACGAGCAGTACTTC
TRBJ1-2,TRBV7-2,TRBD1,-,CASSLVGRGNYGYTF,TGTGCCAGCAGCTTAGTAGGCAGGGGGAACTATGGCTACACCTTC
TRBJ1-1,TRBV28,-,once,CASTRDTYTEAFF,TGTGCCAGCACCCGGGACACCTACACTGAAGCTTTCTTT
TRBJ1-6,TRBV30,-,-,CAWSRAGDHSPLHF,TGTGCCTGGAGTAGGGCAGGGGATCATTCACCCCTCCACTTT
TRBJ2-1,TRBV10-3,TRBD2,once,CAISETSGGSSYNEQFF,TGTGCCATCAGTGAGACTAGCGGGGGGAGCTCCTACAATGAGCAGTTCTTC
TRBJ2-7,TRBV13,-,few,CASSPGSAYEQYF,TGTGCCAGCAGCCCCGGGAGTGCCTACGAGCAGTACTTC
TRBJ1-1,TRBV4-3,-,-,CASSQEAGLNTEAFF,TGCGCCAGCAGCCAAGAGGCTGGGCTGAACACTGAAGCTTTCTTT
TRBJ2-3,TRBV10-2,-,-,CASSWTAPTDTQYF,TGCGCCAGCAGTTGGACGGCGCCCACAGATACGCAGTATTTT
TRBJ2-5,TRBV5-5,-,-,CASGTPRETQYF,TGTGCCAGCGGGACACCGAGGGAGACCCAGTACTTC
TRBJ1-1,TRBV5-6,TRBD1,-,CASTPKGGDSEAFF,TGTGCCAGCACCCCAAAGGGGGGGGACAGTGAAGCTTTCTTT
TRBJ2-3,TRBV3-1/TRBV3-2,-,-,CASSQAGAGDTQYF,TGTGCCAGCAGCCAAGCGGGGGCGGGAGATACGCAGTATTTT
TRBJ1-2,TRBV2,-,-,CASSPRLYGYTF,TGTGCCAGCAGTCCCCGGCTCTATGGCTACACCTTC
TRBJ2-1,TRBV29-1,-,-,CSVGQSSYNEQFF,TGCAGCGTTGGTCAGAGCTCCTACAATGAGCAGTTCTTC
TRBJ2-2,TRBV11-3,-,-,CASSFELPGELFF,TGTGCCAGCAGCTTCGAGCTCCCCGGGGAGCTGTTTTTT
TRBJ1-6,TRBV6-1,TRBD1,-,CASSERDRGSPLHF,TGTGCCAGCAGTGAACGGGACAGGGGATCACCCCTCCACTTT
TRBJ1-4,TRBV10-1,TRBD1,few,CAISTGDPNEKLFF,TGCGCCATAAGCACAGGGGATCCTAATGAAAAACTGTTTTTT
TRBJ2-3,TRBV12-3/TRBV12-4,-,-,CASGGTGQDTQYF,TGTGCCAGCGGGGGGACTGGCCAAGATACGCAGTATTTT
TRBJ1-6,TRBV2,-,-,CASSRTVNNSPLHF,TGTGCCAGCAGCAGGACAGTAAATAATTCACCCCTCCACTTT